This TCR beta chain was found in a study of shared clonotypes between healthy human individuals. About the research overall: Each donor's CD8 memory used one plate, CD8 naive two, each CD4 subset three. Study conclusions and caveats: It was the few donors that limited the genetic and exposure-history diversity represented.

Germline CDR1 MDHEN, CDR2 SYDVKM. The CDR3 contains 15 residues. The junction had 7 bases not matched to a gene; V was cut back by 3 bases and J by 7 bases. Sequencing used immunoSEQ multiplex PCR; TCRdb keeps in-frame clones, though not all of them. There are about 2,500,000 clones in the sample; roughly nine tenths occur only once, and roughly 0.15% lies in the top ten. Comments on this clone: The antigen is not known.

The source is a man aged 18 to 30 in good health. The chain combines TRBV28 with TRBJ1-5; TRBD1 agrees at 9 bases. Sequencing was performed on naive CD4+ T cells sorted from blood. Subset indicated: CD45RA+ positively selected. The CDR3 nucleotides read TGTGCCAGCAGTTTCCCGGGACAGGGTATCCAGCCCCAGCATTTT. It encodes CASSFPGQGIQPQHF.